A single sample is the source of the 2 T cell receptor beta chains below, sequenced in a study of metastatic and nonmetastatic thyroid tumors (dated by TCRdb to 2020 to 2021). None of the patients had been given any treatment before thyroid surgery. The receptor library was made with PCR. Reads for this sample came from an Illumina HiSeq 4000. In TCRdb, the public reads were trimmed at Q25 with fastp and aligned with MiXCR, with productive beta chains retained. For this sample the table gives tens of thousands of clones, of which 12% were detected only once. Approximately 10% of the sample comes from the top ten. The sample comprised blood. These receptors were collected from a male donor with papillary thyroid cancer or a benign thyroid nodule (not recorded which). Some clones in this sample may be carry-over from other donors' samples.

This clone was seen repeatedly, ten times or more. The chain couples TRBV10-3 to TRBJ2-3; D perhaps matches TRBD2 (6 bases). Looked up from germline, CDR1 is ENHRY and CDR2 is SYGVKD. The V end lost 3 bases, the J end lost 1 base, and 11 bases lay between the germline ends. The CDR3 spans 15 residues. In DNA, the CDR3 is TGTGCCATCAGTGACCCTAGCGCCCGCACAGATACGCAGTATTTT. It codes for CAISDPSARTDTQYF.

This clone was seen only a few times. This chain joins TRBV7-2 and TRBJ2-5, with TRBD2 matching 9 bases. The CDR3 has 15 residues. The germline gives CDR1 SGHTA, CDR2 FQGNSA. Trimming at V came to 5 bases and at J to 7 bases, leaving 11 bases not matched to a gene. The CDR3 DNA follows: TGTGCCAGCAGCGTCACTAGCGGGTCTTTGGGGACCCAGTACTTC. Translated: CASSVTSGSLGTQYF. The variable domain in full, completed from reference TRBV7-2 and TRBJ2-5, reads GAGVSQSPSNKVTEKGKDVELRCDPISGHTALYWYRQSLGQGLEFLIYFQGNSAPDKSGLPSDRFSAERTGGSVSTLTIQRTQQEDSAVYLCASSVTSGSLGTQYFGPGTRLLVL.